This TCR beta chain was captured by sequencing in a study of blood T cell repertoires in COVID-19. V was clipped by 4 bases and J by 7 bases; unmatched bases: 12. The CDR3 extends over 16 amino acids. From germline, CDR1 is SGHDT and CDR2 YYEEEE. Sequencing was performed with immunoSEQ multiplex PCR; in TCRdb, only in-frame clones are kept and a portion is missing. The data hold 330,000 or so clones, with approximately 90% observed a single time. This TCR was sampled from a woman aged 55-75 years with COVID-19, enrolled during active disease. Material for sequencing was peripheral blood. The V gene is TRBV5-6, the J gene TRBJ2-2; 8 bases align to TRBD1. Here the CDR3 DNA reads TGTGCCAGCAGCACTTCAGGGGGCGCGTCCAGCGGGGAGCTGTTTTTT. Encoded protein: CASSTSGGASSGELFF.